This T cell receptor (beta chain) originates from a study of OX40 agonist ivuxolimab in advanced cancers. The method was immunoSEQ multiplex PCR; TCRdb's version includes in-frame clones alone and lacks a portion of them. The repertoire consists of around 30,000 clones, with about four fifths occurring once and the leading ten covering 2.5% to 3%. The length of the CDR3 is 14 residues. Germline CDR1 is SGHTA and CDR2 is FQGNSA. The trim removed 4 bases at V and 6 bases at J, leaving 5 bases unmatched. Sequencing was performed on CD4+ or CD8+ T cells sorted from blood, taken in a trial of the OX40 agonist ivuxolimab. This receptor was identified in an adult with an advanced solid tumor such as melanoma, head and neck, liver or kidney cancer. The V and J genes are TRBV7-2 and TRBJ2-2, with 7 bases lining up with TRBD2. The CDR3 loop reads CASSSRAGPGELFF. CDR3 coding DNA: TGTGCCAGCAGCTCACGAGCGGGACCCGGGGAGCTGTTTTTT.